Listed below are T cell receptor beta chains from one sample, sequenced in a study of shared clonotypes between healthy human individuals. Measured with immunoSEQ multiplex PCR; TCRdb has only the in-frame clones, and not every one. Of some 2,100,000 clones in the sample, about 93% were seen once. Sequenced input: naive CD8+ T cells from PBMCs. The receptors come from a man younger than 35 in good health. Some clones in this sample may be carry-over from other donors' samples. Both conserved end residues are part of each CDR3. Each record gives: J gene, V gene, D gene, CDR3 DNA, CDR3 protein. D genes are given only for firm matches.

TRBJ2-7,TRBV7-9,TRBD2,TGTGCCAGCAGCTCGACTAGCGAGAACTACTACGAGCAGTACTTC,CASSSTSENYYEQYF
TRBJ1-1,TRBV12-5,NA,TGTGCTAGTGGTTTGGGTACTGAAGCTTTCTTT,CASGLGTEAFF
TRBJ2-2,TRBV27,TRBD1,TGTGCCAGCAGCGATCCGGCCCCTGACAGGGGGGCGAACACCGGGGAGCTGTTTTTT,CASSDPAPDRGANTGELFF
TRBJ2-7,TRBV4-3,TRBD2,TGCGCCAGCAGCCAAGATATGGGGGAGGGGTACGAGCAGTACTTC,CASSQDMGEGYEQYF
TRBJ2-2,TRBV13,NA,TGTGCCAGCAGCTTAGTCAGGGGCGAGGGCACCGGGGAGCTGTTTTTT,CASSLVRGEGTGELFF
TRBJ1-1,TRBV27,NA,TGTGCCAGCAGTTTTAATGGGGGGCCCTACACTGAAGCTTTCTTT,CASSFNGGPYTEAFF
TRBJ2-1,TRBV4-1,NA,TGCGCCAGCAGCCAAGAAAGTACCAGTGCCTACAATGAGCAGTTCTTC,CASSQESTSAYNEQFF
TRBJ2-1,TRBV27,NA,TGTGCCAGCACCCTTCCAGGGGTCTACAATGAGCAGTTCTTC,CASTLPGVYNEQFF
TRBJ1-1,TRBV29-1,NA,TGCAGCGTTGAAGGCTCGAAAGGGGGCACTGAAGCTTTCTTT,CSVEGSKGGTEAFF
TRBJ2-7,TRBV6-5,NA,TGTGCTTCTTCTACTAGGGGCCAGGGGTGGGAGCAGTACTTC,CASSTRGQGWEQYF
TRBJ2-1,TRBV27,TRBD1,TGTGCCAGCCGGGACAGGGGGTACAATGAGCAGTTCTTC,CASRDRGYNEQFF
TRBJ2-1,TRBV15,NA,TGTGCCACCAGCAACGCGGGCCTCAATGAGCAGTTCTTC,CATSNAGLNEQFF
TRBJ2-7,TRBV7-8,TRBD1,TGTGCCAGCAGCTTAGAGACAGGGGGTTACGAGCAGTACTTC,CASSLETGGYEQYF
TRBJ2-7,TRBV5-6,TRBD1,TGTGCCAGCAGCTTCGGGACAGGGGGCCCCTACGAGCAGTACTTC,CASSFGTGGPYEQYF
TRBJ2-3,TRBV29-1,TRBD1,TGCAGCACAACAAGGGGGCGAATACGGGGCACAGATACGCAGTATTTT,CSTTRGRIRGTDTQYF
TRBJ1-2,TRBV4-1,NA,TGCGCCAGCAGCCGAGTCGGGCAACTCTATGGCTACACCTTC,CASSRVGQLYGYTF